The 6 T cell receptor beta chains below come from one sample, sequenced in a study of prognosis after radiotherapy for stage I lung cancer. The study amplified the TCR beta CDR3 region from genomic DNA. This amplification was carried out by two rounds of multiplex PCR. The first round of PCR was done with primers that matched each TRBV and TRBJ gene. TCRdb reanalysed the multiplex PCR reads using MiXCR and keeps one entry per CDR3 protein. The sample consists of roughly 30,000 distinct CDR3 sequences, 30% to 35% of them appearing once. This material consisted of PBMCs, taken before or after stereotactic body radiation therapy (not recorded which). These receptors all stem from a donor of 50 years or more with non-small cell lung cancer.

Many counts were recorded for this clonotype. The junction does not match germline at one end; this may be a read error. The chain employs TRBV10-3 and TRBJ1-2; 8 bases fit TRBD1. The V gene's germline CDR1 is ENHRY and CDR2 SYGVKD. The CDR3 consists of 15 residues. The CDR3 protein is CAVSVTGQGSYGYTF. CDR3 DNA sequence: TGTGCCGTCAGTGTTACAGGACAGGGAAGCTATGGCTACACCTTC.

This clonotype was observed many times. This chain links TRBV5-1 with TRBJ2-2; D gene unclear. V shed 4 bases and J shed 1 base, with 2 bases lying between them. Germline assignment: CDR1 SGHRS and CDR2 YFSETQ. This CDR3 contains 12 residues. The CDR3 protein is CASSGNTGELFF. In DNA form, the CDR3 reads TGCGCCAGCAGCGGGAACACCGGGGAGCTGTTTTTT.

This clonotype showed up just a few times. V usage is TRBV20-1 and J usage is TRBJ2-1, with no clear D. V dropped 6 bases and J dropped 2 bases, with 14 bases sitting between them. Per germline, CDR1 DFQATT and CDR2 SNEGSKA (reference sequence). The length of the CDR3 is 14 residues. The CDR3 region is CSAESGATYNEQFF. As DNA, the CDR3 is TGCAGTGCCGAATCGGGCGCAACCTACAATGAGCAGTTCTTC.

This clonotype has a count of ten or more. This chain's CDR3 is CASSLEGHFSGNTIYF. The CDR3 region has the DNA TGCGCCAGCAGCTTGGAGGGACATTTCTCTGGAAACACCATATATTTT. The genes are TRBV5-1 and TRBJ1-3; TRBD1 is a possible D gene (6 bases). Trimming left V 0 bases short and J 0 bases short, with 10 bases between. Germline CDR1 is SGHRS and CDR2 is YFSETQ. The CDR3 is 16 amino acids.

In regard to this clonotype: The junction departs from germline at one end; a sequencing error may be responsible. V is TRBV6-1 and J is TRBJ2-6, with D unresolved. Germline CDR1 is MNHNS and CDR2 is SASEGT. CDR3 length: 13 residues. Here the CDR3 reads CATLNSGANVLTF. CDR3 in DNA: TGTGCCACCTTGAACTCTGGTGCCAACGTCCTGACTTTC.

With respect to this clonotype: An end of the junction differs from the germline gene, which may be a read error. This chain joins TRBV5-1 and TRBJ1-3; 12 bases line up with TRBD1. Per the germline V gene, CDR1 is SGHRS and CDR2 is YFSETQ. CDR3 length equals 16 residues. The CDR3 spells CASTLSPGQGANTIYF. The CDR3 DNA reads TGCGCCAGCACCTTGTCCCCGGGACAGGGGGCAAACACCATATATTTT.